This TCR beta chain was found in a study of identical twins. This clonotype was seen more than once but under ten times. Its antigen is still unknown. Using its own MiXCR run on the 5' RACE reads, TCRdb lists one record per CDR3 protein. The sample holds about 190,000 distinct CDR3 sequences, approximately 16% seen once. Study-wide points: Sharing of beta out-of-frame sequences by twins showed a weaker excess.

These records were also assigned to another study, of T cells expressing NK-cell markers.

The receptor was derived from a woman under 30 in good health. Sample: CD8+ T cells sorted from blood.

The CDR3 nucleotides are TGTGCCAGCAGCGTAGGACCACTAGGGGATCAGCCCCAGCATTTT. Translated: CASSVGPLGDQPQHF. The V gene is TRBV9, the J gene TRBJ1-5, with TRBD1 as a possible D gene (5 bases). CDR3 length: 15 residues. V shed 0 bases and J shed 5 bases, with 12 bases lying between them. The germline gives CDR1 SGDLS, CDR2 YYNGEE.